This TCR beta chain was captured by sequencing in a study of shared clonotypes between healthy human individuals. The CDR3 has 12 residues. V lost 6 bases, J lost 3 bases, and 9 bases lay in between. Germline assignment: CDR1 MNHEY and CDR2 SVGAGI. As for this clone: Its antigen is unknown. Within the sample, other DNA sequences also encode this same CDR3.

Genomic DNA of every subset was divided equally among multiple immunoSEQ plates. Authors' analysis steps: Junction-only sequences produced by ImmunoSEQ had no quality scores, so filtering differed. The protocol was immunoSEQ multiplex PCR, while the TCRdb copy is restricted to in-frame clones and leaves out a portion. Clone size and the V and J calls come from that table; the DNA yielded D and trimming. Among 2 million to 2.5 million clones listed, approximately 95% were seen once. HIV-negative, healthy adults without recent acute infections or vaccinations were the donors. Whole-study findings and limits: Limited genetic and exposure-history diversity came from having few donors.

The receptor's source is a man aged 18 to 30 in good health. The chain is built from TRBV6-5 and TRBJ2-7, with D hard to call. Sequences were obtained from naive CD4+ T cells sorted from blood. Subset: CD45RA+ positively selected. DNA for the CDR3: TGTGCCAGCAGAACGGGTTACTACGAGCAGTACTTC. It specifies CASRTGYYEQYF.